Here is one T cell receptor (beta chain) with its context. This specimen comes from a study of blood T cell repertoires in COVID-19. About the study: Samples taken during acute and convalescent COVID-19 were collected in the United States, Italy and Spain.

CDR1 and CDR2 (germline): LNHDA, SQIVND (reference sequence). This CDR3 has 13 residues. V lost 1 base, J lost 4 bases, and 7 bases lay in between. Data came from immunoSEQ multiplex PCR; TCRdb stores just in-frame clones and leaves some out. The sample consists of roughly 230,000 clones, approximately 91% of them appearing once. The clonotype comes from a man aged 25 to 40 with COVID-19, enrolled during active disease. The chain has TRBV19 and TRBJ2-5; D is uncertain. Sequenced sample: peripheral blood. CDR3 region: CASSIVGGETQYF. The DNA for the CDR3 is TGTGCCAGTAGTATAGTCGGTGGAGAGACCCAGTACTTC.